A selection of T cell receptor beta chains follows, all from one sample in a study of cytomegalovirus exposure and HLA in healthy donors. Data came from immunoSEQ multiplex PCR; TCRdb stores just in-frame clones and leaves some out. Found here are about 210,000 clones, around 79% of them singletons; the top ten hold approximately 0.4%. The sample consisted of PBMCs. All receptors derive from a male donor in good health and CMV-seropositive. The CDR3 runs from the conserved cysteine through the conserved F or W. The order of the fields is J gene, clone size, D gene, V gene, CDR3 protein, CDR3 DNA. A D gene is named only where the DNA matches it firmly. Some rows mark clone size as missing; the rest say once, few, many or name a class of expanded clone.

TRBJ2-7 | . | . | TRBV5-1 | CASSLARGLSSYEQYF | TGCGCCAGCAGCTTGGCCCGGGGGTTAAGCTCCTACGAGCAGTACTTC
TRBJ2-6 | . | . | TRBV7-7 | CASSLDTTGANVLTF | TGTGCCAGCAGCTTAGATACTACTGGGGCCAACGTCCTGACTTTC
TRBJ2-7 | few | . | TRBV7-9 | CASSPIYEQYF | TGTGCCAGCAGCCCTATCTACGAGCAGTACTTC
TRBJ2-1 | . | TRBD2 | TRBV10-3 | CAIRGTSGDYNEQFF | TGTGCCATCAGGGGGACTAGCGGGGACTACAATGAGCAGTTCTTC
TRBJ2-1 | few | TRBD2 | TRBV9 | CASSVALWEGGVNEQFF | TGTGCCAGCAGCGTAGCTTTGTGGGAGGGCGGAGTCAATGAGCAGTTCTTC
TRBJ1-5 | . | . | TRBV2 | CASSVRQAGSNQPQHF | TGTGCCAGCAGCGTTAGACAGGCCGGTAGCAATCAGCCCCAGCATTTT
TRBJ2-7 | few | TRBD1 | TRBV6-1 | CASSVDRARREQYF | TGTGCCAGCAGCGTGGACAGGGCCAGGCGCGAGCAGTACTTC
TRBJ1-1 | . | . | TRBV5-4 | CASSLDREGSAFF | TGTGCCAGCAGCTTGGACAGGGAGGGTAGCGCTTTCTTT
TRBJ2-5 | . | TRBD2 | TRBV5-1 | CASTPGGTQETQYF | TGCGCCAGCACCCCGGGGGGGACACAAGAGACCCAGTACTTC
TRBJ2-5 | . | TRBD1 | TRBV5-1 | CASSSGTGAIQETQYF | TGCGCCAGCAGCTCAGGAACAGGGGCGATTCAGGAGACCCAGTACTTC
TRBJ2-3 | . | . | TRBV5-1 | CASRERGDTDTQYF | TGCGCCAGCAGGGAGCGCGGGGACACAGATACGCAGTATTTT
TRBJ2-1 | once | . | TRBV9 | CASSVGTTSYNEQFF | TGTGCCAGCAGCGTAGGGACTACCTCCTACAATGAGCAGTTCTTC
TRBJ2-4 | . | TRBD1 | TRBV5-6 | CASSSLGQGINIQYF | TGTGCCAGCAGCTCCTTGGGACAGGGGATAAACATTCAGTACTTC
TRBJ2-2 | . | . | TRBV7-2 | CASSLRGTSGELFF | TGTGCCAGCAGCTTGCGGGGAACATCCGGGGAGCTGTTTTTT
TRBJ1-6 | . | . | TRBV19 | CASSMGGYSPLHF | TGTGCCAGTAGTATGGGGGGTTATTCACCCCTCCACTTT
TRBJ2-2 | few | . | TRBV12-5 | CASGGVGGHTGELFF | TGTGCTAGTGGGGGGGTGGGGGGACACACCGGGGAGCTGTTTTTT
TRBJ2-7 | . | . | TRBV11-2 | CASSPQGGAYEQYF | TGTGCCAGCAGCCCACAGGGTGGGGCCTACGAGCAGTACTTC
TRBJ1-1 | . | TRBD1 | TRBV28 | CASSSGTVNTEAFF | TGTGCCAGCAGTTCCGGGACAGTCAACACTGAAGCTTTCTTT
TRBJ2-7 | few | TRBD1 | TRBV15 | CATSRDRTGIYEQYF | TGTGCCACCAGCAGAGATAGGACAGGGATCTACGAGCAGTACTTC
TRBJ2-7 | . | . | TRBV13 | CASSFLGLSYEQYF | TGTGCCAGCAGTTTTTTGGGGCTCTCCTACGAGCAGTACTTC
TRBJ2-1 | few | TRBD2 | TRBV5-1 | CASSITSGRFLGNEQFF | TGCGCCAGCAGCATAACTAGCGGGAGGTTCCTCGGGAATGAGCAGTTCTTC
TRBJ2-3 | . | . | TRBV7-9 | CASSSITDTQYF | TGTGCCAGCAGCTCCATCACAGATACGCAGTATTTT
TRBJ2-5 | few | TRBD1 | TRBV5-6 | CASSLAQGTQETQYF | TGTGCCAGCAGCTTGGCACAGGGGACCCAAGAGACCCAGTACTTC
TRBJ1-4 | . | . | TRBV4-3 | CASSQGGVGEKLFF | TGCGCCAGCAGCCAAGGGGGAGTTGGTGAAAAACTGTTTTTT
TRBJ1-5 | . | . | TRBV7-3 | CASSLRQGGNQPQHF | TGTGCCAGCAGCTTAAGGCAGGGCGGCAATCAGCCCCAGCATTTT
TRBJ1-5 | . | . | TRBV4-1 | CASSQRLGQHNQPQHF | TGCGCCAGCAGCCAACGTCTCGGACAGCACAATCAGCCCCAGCATTTT
TRBJ2-1 | . | TRBD2 | TRBV12-5 | CASALLLSGIDDEQFF | TGTGCTAGTGCCCTATTGCTTAGCGGGATTGACGATGAGCAGTTCTTC
TRBJ1-6 | few | . | TRBV5-1 | CASSLERVASNSPLHF | TGCGCCAGCAGCTTGGAACGGGTCGCCAGTAATTCACCCCTCCACTTT
TRBJ1-1 | once | . | TRBV5-5 | CASSLRTEAFF | TGTGCCAGCAGCTTGCGTACTGAAGCTTTCTTT
TRBJ2-1 | . | TRBD1 | TRBV2 | CATGVDRGSYNEQFF | TGTGCCACGGGGGTGGACAGGGGTTCCTACAATGAGCAGTTCTTC
TRBJ1-1 | . | TRBD1 | TRBV7-6 | CASSVRGYTEAFF | TGTGCCAGCAGCGTCAGGGGGTACACTGAAGCTTTCTTT
TRBJ2-7 | . | . | TRBV19 | CASRPHAEASYEQYF | TGTGCCAGTAGGCCCCACGCGGAGGCCTCCTACGAGCAGTACTTC
TRBJ2-2 | . | . | TRBV7-6 | CASSSAGNTGELFF | TGTGCCAGCAGCTCCGCGGGGAACACCGGGGAGCTGTTTTTT
TRBJ2-1 | . | TRBD2 | TRBV11-3 | CASSPPGLAGGNEQFF | TGTGCCAGCAGCCCACCGGGACTAGCGGGAGGGAATGAGCAGTTCTTC
TRBJ2-7 | . | . | TRBV7-5 | CVRSVGTEKAYEQYF | TGTGTCAGAAGCGTGGGGACAGAGAAAGCCTACGAGCAGTACTTC
TRBJ2-3 | . | TRBD2 | TRBV5-3 | CARSLETSDLTDTQYF | TGTGCCAGAAGCTTGGAGACTAGCGACCTCACAGATACGCAGTATTTT
TRBJ2-7 | few | TRBD1 | TRBV15 | CATSRQKTGVEGEQYF | TGTGCCACCAGCAGGCAAAAGACAGGGGTGGAGGGCGAGCAGTACTTC
TRBJ1-5 | . | . | TRBV5-5 | CASSAPGTYSNQPQHF | TGTGCCAGCAGCGCCCCCGGGACATATAGCAATCAGCCCCAGCATTTT
TRBJ1-2 | . | TRBD1 | TRBV4-2 | CASSQEGQGANYGYTF | TGTGCCAGCAGCCAAGAGGGACAGGGGGCAAACTATGGCTACACCTTC
TRBJ1-5 | . | TRBD1 | TRBV11-2 | CASSLGGQNNQPQHF | TGTGCCAGCAGCCTGGGGGGACAGAACAATCAGCCCCAGCATTTT
TRBJ2-7 | . | . | TRBV4-3 | CASSQDRGHYEQYF | TGCGCCAGCAGCCAAGACAGGGGCCACTACGAGCAGTACTTC
TRBJ1-6 | . | TRBD1 | TRBV5-5 | CASRMTGIVDSPLHF | TGTGCCAGCAGGATGACAGGGATTGTGGATTCACCCCTCCACTTT
TRBJ1-5 | . | TRBD1 | TRBV29-1 | CSVKGSPGQGLDQPQHF | TGCAGCGTTAAAGGGTCCCCGGGACAGGGGTTAGATCAGCCCCAGCATTTT
TRBJ1-2 | . | . | TRBV29-1 | CSVETGTNYGYTF | TGCAGCGTTGAAACAGGGACTAACTATGGCTACACCTTC
TRBJ2-2 | . | TRBD1 | TRBV19 | CASSSGTGIPGELFF | TGTGCCAGTAGCTCCGGGACAGGGATCCCCGGGGAGCTGTTTTTT
TRBJ2-1 | once | TRBD1 | TRBV28 | CASSFSPGQGYNEQFF | TGTGCCAGCAGTTTCTCCCCGGGACAGGGATACAATGAGCAGTTCTTC
TRBJ2-7 | . | . | TRBV27 | CASSSGLDYEQYF | TGTGCCAGCAGTTCAGGGCTCGACTACGAGCAGTACTTC
TRBJ2-2 | . | TRBD1 | TRBV9 | CASSVGTGGGGELFF | TGTGCCAGCAGCGTAGGGACAGGGGGCGGCGGGGAGCTGTTTTTT
TRBJ1-1 | . | TRBD1 | TRBV6-6 | CASSSKTGGTEAFF | TGTGCCAGCAGTTCAAAGACAGGGGGCACTGAAGCTTTCTTT
TRBJ1-1 | . | . | TRBV7-6 | CASSLAGRGGSEAFF | TGTGCCAGCAGCTTGGCAGGGCGCGGCGGCTCCGAAGCTTTCTTT
TRBJ2-7 | . | . | TRBV7-9 | CSSSLAAGFEQYF | TGTTCCAGCAGCTTAGCCGCAGGGTTCGAGCAGTACTTC
TRBJ2-3 | . | TRBD1 | TRBV9 | CASSMQGATDTQYF | TGTGCCAGCAGCATGCAGGGGGCTACAGATACGCAGTATTTT
TRBJ1-2 | once | . | TRBV7-9 | CASTPPGGSSTVYGYTF | TGTGCCAGCACCCCACCCGGGGGGTCCTCTACTGTCTATGGCTACACCTTC
TRBJ2-5 | . | . | TRBV14 | CASSPETQYF | TGTGCCAGCAGCCCGGAGACCCAGTACTTC
TRBJ1-1 | few | . | TRBV6-6 | CASSYSRGGNTEAFF | TGTGCCAGCAGTTACTCGAGAGGGGGGAACACTGAAGCTTTCTTT